The TCR beta chain described here comes from a study of shared clonotypes between healthy human individuals. Every donor was a Caucasian adult from Nashville, Tennessee. Regarding this clone: Its target is not known. Different DNA sequences within this sample yield the same CDR3.

CDR1 and CDR2 (germline): SEHNR, FQNEAQ (reference sequence). J gave up 4 bases and V 5 bases, and 3 bases lay outside the gene matches. The CDR3 consists of 13 residues. For sorted subsets, 150 to 200 ng DNA per replicate equaled around 30,000 T cell genomes. Here immunoSEQ multiplex PCR was the method, and the copy in TCRdb shows in-frame clones only, minus some. The data show approximately 350,000 clones, 74% seen once. General study points: Against clonotypes common to all four donors, non-shared ones had lower generation probabilities. The researchers took only blood, and tissue repertoires probably look different.

This chain connects TRBV7-9 to TRBJ2-5; 8 bases agree with TRBD1. Material for sequencing was memory CD4+ T cells sorted from blood. As to subset: CD45RA-negative fraction. The receptor comes from a man aged 30-40 years in good health. The CDR3 nucleotides are TGTGCCAGCAGCACAGGGGGAGGAGAGACCCAGTACTTC. This sequence encodes CASSTGGGETQYF.